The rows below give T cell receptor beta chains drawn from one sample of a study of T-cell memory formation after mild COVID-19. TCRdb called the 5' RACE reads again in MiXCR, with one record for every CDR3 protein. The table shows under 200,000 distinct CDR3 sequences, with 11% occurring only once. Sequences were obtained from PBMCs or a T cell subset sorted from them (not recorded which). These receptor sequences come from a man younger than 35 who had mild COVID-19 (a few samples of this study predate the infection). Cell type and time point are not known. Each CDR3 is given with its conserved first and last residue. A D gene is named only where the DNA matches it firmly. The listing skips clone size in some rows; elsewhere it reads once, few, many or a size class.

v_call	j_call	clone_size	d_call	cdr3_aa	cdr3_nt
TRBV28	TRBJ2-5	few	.	CASSFWGFETQYF	TGTGCCAGCAGTTTTTGGGGATTTGAGACCCAGTACTTC
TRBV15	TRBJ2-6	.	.	CATSQDGANVLTF	TGTGCCACCAGTCAGGATGGGGCCAACGTCCTGACTTTC
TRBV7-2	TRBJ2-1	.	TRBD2	CASSLQVRSGVF	TGTGCCAGCAGCTTACAGGTTCGGAGCGGGGTCTTC
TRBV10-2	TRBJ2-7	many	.	CASQEPSGTFYEQYF	TGCGCCAGCCAAGAGCCCTCGGGGACCTTCTACGAGCAGTACTTC
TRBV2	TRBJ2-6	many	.	CASSRDNSGANVLTF	TGTGCCAGCAGCCGGGACAACTCTGGGGCCAACGTCCTGACTTTC
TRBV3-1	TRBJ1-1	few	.	CASSHARGGSGAAFF	TGTGCCAGCAGCCACGCCCGGGGCGGGTCGGGGGCTGCTTTCTTT
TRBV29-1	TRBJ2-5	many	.	CSVDLGAWETQYF	TGCAGCGTTGATTTGGGGGCCTGGGAGACCCAGTACTTC
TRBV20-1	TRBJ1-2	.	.	CSARDAVRVGYTF	TGCAGTGCTAGAGATGCCGTGAGGGTTGGCTACACCTTC
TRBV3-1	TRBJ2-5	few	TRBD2	CASSQGLAGWGTQYF	TGTGCCAGCAGCCAAGGACTAGCGGGGTGGGGGACCCAGTACTTC
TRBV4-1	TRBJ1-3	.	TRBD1	CASSRPGTAGNTIYF	TGCGCCAGCAGCCGCCCCGGGACAGCTGGAAACACCATATATTTT
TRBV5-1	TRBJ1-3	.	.	CASSLARGNTIYF	TGCGCCAGCAGCTTGGCCCGTGGAAACACCATATATTTT
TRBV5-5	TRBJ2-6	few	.	CASSPGQFSGANVLTF	TGTGCCAGCAGCCCTGGGCAGTTCTCTGGGGCCAACGTCCTGACTTTC
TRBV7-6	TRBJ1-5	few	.	CASSLAPRSNQPQHF	TGTGCCAGCAGCTTAGCCCCCCGCAGTAATCAGCCCCAGCATTTT
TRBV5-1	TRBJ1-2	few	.	CASSLFAGRGYTF	TGCGCCAGCAGCTTGTTTGCAGGGAGAGGCTACACCTTC
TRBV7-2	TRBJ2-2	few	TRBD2	CASSFLGTRFGGELFF	TGTGCCAGCAGCTTCCTCGGGACTAGGTTTGGCGGGGAGCTGTTTTTT